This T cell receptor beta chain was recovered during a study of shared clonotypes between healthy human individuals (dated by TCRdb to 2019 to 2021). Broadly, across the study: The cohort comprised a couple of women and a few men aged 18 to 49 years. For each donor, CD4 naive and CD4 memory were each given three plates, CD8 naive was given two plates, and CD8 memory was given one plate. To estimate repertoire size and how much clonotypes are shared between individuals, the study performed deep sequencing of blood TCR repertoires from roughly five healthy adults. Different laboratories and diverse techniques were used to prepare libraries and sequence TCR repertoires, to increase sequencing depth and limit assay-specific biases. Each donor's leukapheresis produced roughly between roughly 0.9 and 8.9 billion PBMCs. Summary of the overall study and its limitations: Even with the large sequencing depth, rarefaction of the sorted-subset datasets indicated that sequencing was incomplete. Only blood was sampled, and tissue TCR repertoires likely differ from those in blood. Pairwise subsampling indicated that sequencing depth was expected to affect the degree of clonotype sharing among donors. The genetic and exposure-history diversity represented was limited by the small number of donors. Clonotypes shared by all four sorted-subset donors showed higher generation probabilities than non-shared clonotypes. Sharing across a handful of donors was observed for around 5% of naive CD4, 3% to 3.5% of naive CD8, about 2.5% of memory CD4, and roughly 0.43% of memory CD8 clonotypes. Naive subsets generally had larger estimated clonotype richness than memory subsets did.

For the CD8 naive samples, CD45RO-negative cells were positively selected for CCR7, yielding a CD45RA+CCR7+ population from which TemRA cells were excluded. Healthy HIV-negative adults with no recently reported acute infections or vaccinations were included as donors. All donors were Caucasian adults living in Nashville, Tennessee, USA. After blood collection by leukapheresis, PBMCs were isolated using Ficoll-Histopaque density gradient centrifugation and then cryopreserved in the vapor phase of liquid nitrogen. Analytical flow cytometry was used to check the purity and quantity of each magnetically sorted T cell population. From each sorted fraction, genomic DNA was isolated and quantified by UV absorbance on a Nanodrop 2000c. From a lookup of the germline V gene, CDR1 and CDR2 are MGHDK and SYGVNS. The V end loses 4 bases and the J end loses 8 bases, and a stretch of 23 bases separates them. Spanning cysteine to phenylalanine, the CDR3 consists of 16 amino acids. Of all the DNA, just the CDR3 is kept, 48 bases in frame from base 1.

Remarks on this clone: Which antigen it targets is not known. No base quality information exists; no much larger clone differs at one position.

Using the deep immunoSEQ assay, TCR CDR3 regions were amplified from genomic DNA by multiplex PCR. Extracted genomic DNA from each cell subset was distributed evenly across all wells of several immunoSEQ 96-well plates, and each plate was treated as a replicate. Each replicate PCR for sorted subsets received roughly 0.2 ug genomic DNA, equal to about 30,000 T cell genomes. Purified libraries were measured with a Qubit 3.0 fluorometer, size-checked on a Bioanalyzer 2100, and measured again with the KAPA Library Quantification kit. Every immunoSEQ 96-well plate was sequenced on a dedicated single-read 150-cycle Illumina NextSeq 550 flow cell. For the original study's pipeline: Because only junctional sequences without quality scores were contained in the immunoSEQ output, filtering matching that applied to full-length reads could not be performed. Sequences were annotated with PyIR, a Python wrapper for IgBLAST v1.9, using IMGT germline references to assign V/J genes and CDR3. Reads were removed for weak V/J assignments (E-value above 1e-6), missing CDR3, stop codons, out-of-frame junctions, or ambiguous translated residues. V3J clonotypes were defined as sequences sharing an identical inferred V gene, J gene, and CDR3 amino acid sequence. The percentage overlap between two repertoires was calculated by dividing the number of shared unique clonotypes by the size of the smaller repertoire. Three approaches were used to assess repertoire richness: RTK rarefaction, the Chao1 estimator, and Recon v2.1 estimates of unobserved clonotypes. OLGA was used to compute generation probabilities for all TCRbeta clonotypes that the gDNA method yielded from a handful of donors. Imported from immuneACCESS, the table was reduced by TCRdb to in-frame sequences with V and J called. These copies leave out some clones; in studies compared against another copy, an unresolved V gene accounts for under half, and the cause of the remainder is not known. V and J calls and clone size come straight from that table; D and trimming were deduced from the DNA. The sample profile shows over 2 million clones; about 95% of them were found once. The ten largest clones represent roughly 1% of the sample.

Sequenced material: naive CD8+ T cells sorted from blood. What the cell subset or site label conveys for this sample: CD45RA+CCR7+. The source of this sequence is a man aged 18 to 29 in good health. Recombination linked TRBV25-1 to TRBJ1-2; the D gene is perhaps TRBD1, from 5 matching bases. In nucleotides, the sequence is TGTGCCAGCAGTGGACATTTGGGACCGGCGGGAGGGGGCTACACCTTC. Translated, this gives CASSGHLGPAGGGYTF.